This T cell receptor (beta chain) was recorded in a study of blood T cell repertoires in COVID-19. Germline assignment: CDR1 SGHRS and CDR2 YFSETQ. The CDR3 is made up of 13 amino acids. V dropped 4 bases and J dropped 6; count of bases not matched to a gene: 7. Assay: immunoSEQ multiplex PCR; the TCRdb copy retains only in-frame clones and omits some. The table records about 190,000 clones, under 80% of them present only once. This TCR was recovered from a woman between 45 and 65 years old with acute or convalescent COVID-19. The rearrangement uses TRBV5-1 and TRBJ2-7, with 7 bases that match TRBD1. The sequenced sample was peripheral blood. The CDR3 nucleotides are TGCGCCAGCAGCCCCCGACAGGGTGGCGAGCAGTACTTC. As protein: CASSPRQGGEQYF. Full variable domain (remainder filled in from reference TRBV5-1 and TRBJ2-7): KAGVTQTPRYLIKTRGQQVTLSCSPISGHRSVSWYQQTPGQGLQFLFEYFSETQRNKGNFPGRFSGRQFSNSRSEMNVSTLELGDSALYLCASSPRQGGEQYFGPGTRLTVT.